This T cell receptor (beta chain) was found in a study of T-cell memory formation after mild COVID-19. Study details: TCR clusters mostly belonged to single donors. Study results and caveats: Largely, contracting CD4+ clones fell within CM and EM, and contracting CD8+ clones within EMRA.

The sample holds a few counts of this clonotype. The antigen is undetermined. This CDR3 contains 16 residues. Germline values: CDR1 ENHRY, CDR2 SYGVKD. Trimming shortened V by 1 base and J by 2 bases, and 12 bases separated the two germline ends. TCRdb re-called the 5' RACE reads with MiXCR, one entry per CDR3 protein. The repertoire has 350,000 to 450,000 distinct CDR3 sequences, 25% to 30% of them found once; the top ten carry 13%. Sequencing was done on a sample of PBMCs or a T cell subset sorted from them (not recorded which). J is TRBJ2-1 and V is TRBV10-3, with a possible D match to TRBD2 (6 bases). The sequence was collected from an adult woman who had mild COVID-19 (a few samples of this study predate the infection). Cell type and time point are not known. CDR3 nucleotide sequence: TGTGCCATCAGTGAGTATCAGGAGGGAGCCTACAATGAGCAGTTCTTC. This codes for CAISEYQEGAYNEQFF.